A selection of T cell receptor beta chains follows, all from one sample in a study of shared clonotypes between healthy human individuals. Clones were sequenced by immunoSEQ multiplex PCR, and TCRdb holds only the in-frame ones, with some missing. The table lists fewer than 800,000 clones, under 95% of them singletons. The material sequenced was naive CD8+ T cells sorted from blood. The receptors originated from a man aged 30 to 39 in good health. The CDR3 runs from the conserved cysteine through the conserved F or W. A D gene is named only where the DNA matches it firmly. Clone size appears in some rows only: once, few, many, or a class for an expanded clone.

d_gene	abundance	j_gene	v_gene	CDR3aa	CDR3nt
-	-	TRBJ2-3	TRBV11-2	CASKGPTDTQYF	TGTGCCTCAAAGGGGCCTACAGATACGCAGTATTTT
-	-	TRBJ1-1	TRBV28	CASSSFRMDTEAFF	TGTGCCAGCAGTTCCTTTCGCATGGACACTGAAGCTTTCTTT
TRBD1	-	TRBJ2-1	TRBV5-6	CASSLAGQGYRNEQFF	TGTGCCAGCAGCTTGGCCGGACAGGGGTACAGGAATGAGCAGTTCTTC
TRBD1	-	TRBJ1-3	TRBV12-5	CASGWVAERDSSGNTIYF	TGTGCTAGTGGTTGGGTAGCGGAGCGGGACAGCTCTGGAAACACCATATATTTT
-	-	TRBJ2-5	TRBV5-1	CASSLREGLAFQETQYF	TGCGCCAGCAGCTTGCGGGAAGGCCTCGCGTTCCAAGAGACCCAGTACTTC
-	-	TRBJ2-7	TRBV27	CASSLLRHTPYEQYF	TGTGCCAGCAGTTTACTTCGACATACCCCCTACGAGCAGTACTTC
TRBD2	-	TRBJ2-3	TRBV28	CASSSLERDYRSTDTQYF	TGTGCCAGCAGCTCCCTGGAGCGGGACTATCGTAGCACAGATACGCAGTATTTT
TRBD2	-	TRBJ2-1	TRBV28	CASSLAGLAVRSYNEQFF	TGTGCCAGCAGTTTGGCGGGACTAGCGGTTAGGTCCTACAATGAGCAGTTCTTC
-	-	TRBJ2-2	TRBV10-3	CAIRTNTGELFF	TGTGCCATCAGAACCAACACCGGGGAGCTGTTTTTT
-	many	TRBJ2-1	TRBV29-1	CSVDPDGGNEQFF	TGCAGCGTTGACCCGGACGGGGGAAATGAGCAGTTCTTC
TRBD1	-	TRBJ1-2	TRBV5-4	CASKTRGQGDGYTF	TGTGCCAGCAAAACCCGGGGACAGGGCGATGGCTACACCTTC
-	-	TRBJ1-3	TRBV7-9	CASSSIDSFDTIYF	TGTGCCAGCAGCTCGATCGACTCATTCGACACCATATATTTT
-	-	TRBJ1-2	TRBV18	CASSPDSKRIDLFYGYTF	TGTGCCAGCTCACCGGACAGCAAACGAATAGACTTATTCTATGGCTACACCTTC
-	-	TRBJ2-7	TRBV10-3	CAISEDGFNEQYF	TGTGCCATCAGTGAAGATGGGTTTAACGAGCAGTACTTC
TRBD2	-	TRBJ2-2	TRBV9	CASKSGGRLFF	TGTGCCAGCAAATCGGGAGGGCGGCTGTTTTTT
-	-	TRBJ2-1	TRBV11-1	CASSLSVGQFF	TGTGCCAGCAGCTTATCCGTGGGGCAGTTCTTC
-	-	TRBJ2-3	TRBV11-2	CASSLNLGWAAQDTQYF	TGTGCCAGCAGCTTAAATCTCGGCTGGGCAGCACAAGATACGCAGTATTTT
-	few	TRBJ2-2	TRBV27	CASSLPTGELFF	TGTGCCAGCAGTTTACCCACCGGGGAGCTGTTTTTT
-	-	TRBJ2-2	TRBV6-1	CAIPGVGVRTGELFF	TGTGCCATCCCGGGGGTGGGAGTACGAACCGGGGAGCTGTTTTTT
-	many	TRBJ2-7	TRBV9	CASSDRDDPYEQYF	TGTGCCAGCAGCGACAGGGACGACCCCTACGAGCAGTACTTC
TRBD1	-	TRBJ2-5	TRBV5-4	CASSLPPGGEETQYF	TGTGCCAGCAGCCTACCCCCAGGGGGCGAAGAGACCCAGTACTTC
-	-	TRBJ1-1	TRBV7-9	CASSIHQDLDTEAFF	TGTGCCAGCAGCATCCACCAGGACCTTGACACTGAAGCTTTCTTT
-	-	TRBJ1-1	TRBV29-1	CSVDYLQDRVNTEAFF	TGCAGCGTTGATTATCTTCAGGACAGAGTGAACACTGAAGCTTTCTTT
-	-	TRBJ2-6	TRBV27	CASRFTAGANVLTF	TGTGCCAGCAGATTCACCGCTGGGGCCAACGTCCTGACTTTC
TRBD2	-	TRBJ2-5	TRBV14	CASSQDPGLAGQETQYF	TGTGCCAGCAGCCAAGATCCCGGACTAGCGGGACAAGAGACCCAGTACTTC